This TCR beta chain comes out of a study of blood T cell repertoires in COVID-19. Across the whole study: Sites in the United States, Italy and Spain provided acute and convalescent COVID-19 samples. Sources were T cells, B-cell-depleted T cells, or PBMCs; the material itself was cDNA or gDNA.

The authors' processing: Amplification with reference gene primers provided the estimates of nucleated cell counts. Sequenced by immunoSEQ multiplex PCR; TCRdb stores in-frame clones only, minus some. V, J and clone size derive from that table, while D and trimming were established from the DNA sequence. The sample comprises 350,000 or so clones, about 91% of which are singletons, and 1.6% rests with the top ten. This CDR3 is built from 17 residues. Germline CDR1 and CDR2: SGHNT and YENEEA. The V and J ends lost 0 bases and 1 base respectively, with 15 bases between them. The Seattle site enrolled patients during active infection and followed them longitudinally.

The TCR comes from a woman in her thirties with COVID-19, enrolled during active disease. Sequenced sample: peripheral blood. The gene calls are TRBV11-3 and TRBJ1-1; perhaps TRBD1 as D (5 bases). The CDR3 spells CASSLDRWGRGNTEAFF. The CDR3 nucleotides are TGTGCCAGCAGCTTAGATCGATGGGGGAGGGGGAACACTGAAGCTTTCTTT.